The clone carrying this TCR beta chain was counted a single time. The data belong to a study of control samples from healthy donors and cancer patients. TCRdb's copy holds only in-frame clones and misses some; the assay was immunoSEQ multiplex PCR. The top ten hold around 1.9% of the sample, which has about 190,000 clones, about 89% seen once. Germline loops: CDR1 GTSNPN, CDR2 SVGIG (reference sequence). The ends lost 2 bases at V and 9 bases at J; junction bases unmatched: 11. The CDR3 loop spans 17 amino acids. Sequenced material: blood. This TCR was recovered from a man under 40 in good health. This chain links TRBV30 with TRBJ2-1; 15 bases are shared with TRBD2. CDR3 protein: CAWSLGLAGGPQGEQFF. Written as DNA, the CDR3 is TGTGCCTGGAGTCTCGGACTAGCGGGGGGGCCCCAAGGTGAGCAGTTCTTC.